A selection of T cell receptor beta chains follows, all from one sample in a study of cytomegalovirus exposure and HLA in healthy donors. Only in-frame clones appear in the TCRdb table, and some are missing; sequencing was by immunoSEQ multiplex PCR. The data contain about 200,000 clones, over 80% of them singletons. Material: PBMCs. Receptors originate from a boy aged 2 to 10 in good health and CMV-seronegative. Both conserved end residues are part of each CDR3. A D gene is named only where the DNA matches it firmly.

v_call: TRBV4-2; j_call: TRBJ2-7; d_call: TRBD1; cdr3_aa: CASSQVHGRGYEQYF
v_call: TRBV4-2; j_call: TRBJ2-1; d_call: TRBD2; cdr3_aa: CASSPVSSGAFFDEQFF
v_call: TRBV19; j_call: TRBJ2-5; d_call: TRBD2; cdr3_aa: CASRETSGRETQYF
v_call: TRBV6-1; j_call: TRBJ1-6; d_call: TRBD1; cdr3_aa: CASSGTGIYSYNSPLHF
v_call: TRBV7-9; j_call: TRBJ2-7; d_call: TRBD2; cdr3_aa: CASSPPSGSREQYF
v_call: TRBV19; j_call: TRBJ1-2; d_call: .; cdr3_aa: CASSIVKEGGYTF
v_call: TRBV27; j_call: TRBJ2-7; d_call: TRBD1; cdr3_aa: CASSQTGGYEQYF
v_call: TRBV30; j_call: TRBJ1-2; d_call: .; cdr3_aa: CAWSVSGSYGYTF
v_call: TRBV7-9; j_call: TRBJ2-5; d_call: TRBD2; cdr3_aa: CASSWGGRGETQYF
v_call: TRBV11-2; j_call: TRBJ2-6; d_call: .; cdr3_aa: CASSPGSSGANVLTF
v_call: TRBV27; j_call: TRBJ2-7; d_call: TRBD1; cdr3_aa: CASSLGTGDSYEQYF
v_call: TRBV6-5; j_call: TRBJ2-2; d_call: TRBD1; cdr3_aa: CASSYTTGGSGELFF
v_call: TRBV2; j_call: TRBJ1-2; d_call: .; cdr3_aa: CASSEARAYGYTF
v_call: TRBV5-1; j_call: TRBJ2-7; d_call: .; cdr3_aa: CASSLGGTGSYEQYF
v_call: TRBV2; j_call: TRBJ2-7; d_call: .; cdr3_aa: CASREIRDEQYF
v_call: TRBV19; j_call: TRBJ2-3; d_call: TRBD2; cdr3_aa: CASSIAGGEVDTQYF
v_call: TRBV4-2; j_call: TRBJ1-2; d_call: TRBD1; cdr3_aa: CASSRGTGDGYGYTF
v_call: TRBV6-1; j_call: TRBJ1-1; d_call: .; cdr3_aa: CASSAPLSGYDTEAFF
v_call: TRBV29-1; j_call: TRBJ1-2; d_call: .; cdr3_aa: CSVSDSNDGYTF
v_call: TRBV6-5; j_call: TRBJ2-5; d_call: .; cdr3_aa: CASSPGETQYF
v_call: TRBV5-8; j_call: TRBJ2-5; d_call: .; cdr3_aa: CASSPRQGGGETQYF
v_call: TRBV19; j_call: TRBJ1-2; d_call: .; cdr3_aa: CASSTSRGNSYGYTF
v_call: TRBV2; j_call: TRBJ2-3; d_call: TRBD2; cdr3_aa: CASSSGISTDTQYF
v_call: TRBV9; j_call: TRBJ2-1; d_call: .; cdr3_aa: CASSVEGQKINEQFF
v_call: TRBV11-3; j_call: TRBJ2-3; d_call: TRBD1; cdr3_aa: CASSLGQGADTQYF
v_call: TRBV29-1; j_call: TRBJ2-7; d_call: TRBD1; cdr3_aa: CSVKTGQADSYEQYF
v_call: TRBV11-2; j_call: TRBJ2-2; d_call: TRBD1; cdr3_aa: CASSSRDRGTGELFF
v_call: TRBV5-1; j_call: TRBJ2-1; d_call: TRBD2; cdr3_aa: CASSGTTSGRSNEQFF
v_call: TRBV2; j_call: TRBJ1-2; d_call: .; cdr3_aa: CASSLRTEGYTF
v_call: TRBV7-2; j_call: TRBJ2-7; d_call: .; cdr3_aa: CASSLALLAYEQYF